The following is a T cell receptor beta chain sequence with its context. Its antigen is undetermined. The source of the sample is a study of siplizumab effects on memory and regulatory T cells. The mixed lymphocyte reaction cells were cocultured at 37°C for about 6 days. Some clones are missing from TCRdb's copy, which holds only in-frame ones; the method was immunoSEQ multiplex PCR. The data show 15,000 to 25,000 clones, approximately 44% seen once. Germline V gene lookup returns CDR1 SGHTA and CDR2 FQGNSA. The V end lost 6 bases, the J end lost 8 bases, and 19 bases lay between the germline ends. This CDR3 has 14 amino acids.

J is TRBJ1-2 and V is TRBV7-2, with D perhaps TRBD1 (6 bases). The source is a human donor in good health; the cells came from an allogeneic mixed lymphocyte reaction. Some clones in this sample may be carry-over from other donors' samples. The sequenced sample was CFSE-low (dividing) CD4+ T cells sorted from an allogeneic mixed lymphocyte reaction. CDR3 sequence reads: CASSFITGSHGYTF. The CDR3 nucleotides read TGTGCCAGCAGTTTTATAACAGGGTCACACGGCTACACCTTC. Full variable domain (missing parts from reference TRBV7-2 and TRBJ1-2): GAGVSQSPSNKVTEKGKDVELRCDPISGHTALYWYRQSLGQGLEFLIYFQGNSAPDKSGLPSDRFSAERTGGSVSTLTIQRTQQEDSAVYLCASSFITGSHGYTFGSGTRLTVV.